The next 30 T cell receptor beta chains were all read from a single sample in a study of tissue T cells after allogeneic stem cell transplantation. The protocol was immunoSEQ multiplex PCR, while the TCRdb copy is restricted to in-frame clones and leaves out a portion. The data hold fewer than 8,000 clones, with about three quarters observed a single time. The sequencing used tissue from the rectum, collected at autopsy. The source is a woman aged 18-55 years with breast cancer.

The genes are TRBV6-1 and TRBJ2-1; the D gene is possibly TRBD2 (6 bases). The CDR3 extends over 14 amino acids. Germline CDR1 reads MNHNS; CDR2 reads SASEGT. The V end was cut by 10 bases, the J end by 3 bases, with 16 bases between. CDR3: CATRGGAGYNEQFF. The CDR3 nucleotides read TGTGCCACCAGAGGAGGGGCTGGCTACAATGAGCAGTTCTTC.

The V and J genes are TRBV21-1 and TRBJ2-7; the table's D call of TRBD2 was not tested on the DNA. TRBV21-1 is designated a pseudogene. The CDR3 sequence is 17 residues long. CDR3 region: CATTPCSRTSGLYEQYF. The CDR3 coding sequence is TGTGCCACCACACCCTGTAGCCGGACTAGCGGACTATACGAGCAGTACTTC.

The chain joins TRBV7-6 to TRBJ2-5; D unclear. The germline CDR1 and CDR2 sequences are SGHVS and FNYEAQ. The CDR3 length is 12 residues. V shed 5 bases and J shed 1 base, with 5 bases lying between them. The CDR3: CASSRTQETQYF. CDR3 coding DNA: TGTGCCAGCAGCCGTACCCAAGAGACCCAGTACTTC.

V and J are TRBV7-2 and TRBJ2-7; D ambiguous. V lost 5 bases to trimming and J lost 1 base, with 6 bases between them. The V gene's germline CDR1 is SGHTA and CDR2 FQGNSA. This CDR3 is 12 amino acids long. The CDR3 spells CASSPWSYEQYF. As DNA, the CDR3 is TGTGCCAGCAGCCCCTGGTCCTACGAGCAGTACTTC. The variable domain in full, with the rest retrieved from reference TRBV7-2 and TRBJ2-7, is GAGVSQSPSNKVTEKGKDVELRCDPISGHTALYWYRQSLGQGLEFLIYFQGNSAPDKSGLPSDRFSAERTGGSVSTLTIQRTQQEDSAVYLCASSPWSYEQYFGPGTRLTVT.

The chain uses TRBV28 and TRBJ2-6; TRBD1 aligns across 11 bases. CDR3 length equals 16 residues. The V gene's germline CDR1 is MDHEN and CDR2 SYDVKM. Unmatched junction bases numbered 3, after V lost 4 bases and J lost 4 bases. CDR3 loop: CASSSDRGLGANVLTF. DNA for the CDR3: TGTGCCAGCAGTTCGGACAGGGGGCTCGGGGCCAACGTCCTGACTTTC.

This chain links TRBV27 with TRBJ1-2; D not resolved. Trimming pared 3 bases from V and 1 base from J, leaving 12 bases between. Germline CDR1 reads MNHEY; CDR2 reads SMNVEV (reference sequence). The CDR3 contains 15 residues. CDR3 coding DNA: TGTGCCAGCAGTTTGGTCCCGGGTCTTAACTATGGCTACACCTTC. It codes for CASSLVPGLNYGYTF.

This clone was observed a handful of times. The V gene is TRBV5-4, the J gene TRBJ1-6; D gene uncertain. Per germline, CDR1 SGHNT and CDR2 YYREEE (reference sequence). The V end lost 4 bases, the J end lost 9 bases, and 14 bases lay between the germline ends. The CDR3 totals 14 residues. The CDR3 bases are TGTGCCAGCAGCCAAGACCGCAAGGGTTCACCCCTCCACTTT. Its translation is CASSQDRKGSPLHF.

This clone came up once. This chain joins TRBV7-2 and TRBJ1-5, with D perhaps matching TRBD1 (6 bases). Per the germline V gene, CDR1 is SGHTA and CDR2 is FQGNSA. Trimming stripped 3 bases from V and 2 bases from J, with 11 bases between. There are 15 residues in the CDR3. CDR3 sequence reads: CASSFSGVGNQPQHF. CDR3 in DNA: TGTGCCAGCAGCTTCTCAGGGGTAGGCAATCAGCCCCAGCATTTT.

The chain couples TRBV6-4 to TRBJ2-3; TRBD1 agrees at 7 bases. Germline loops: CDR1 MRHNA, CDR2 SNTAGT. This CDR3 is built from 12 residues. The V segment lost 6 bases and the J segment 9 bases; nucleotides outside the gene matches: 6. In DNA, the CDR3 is TGTGCCAGCAGCAGGGACAGTACAACGCAGTATTTT. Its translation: CASSRDSTTQYF.

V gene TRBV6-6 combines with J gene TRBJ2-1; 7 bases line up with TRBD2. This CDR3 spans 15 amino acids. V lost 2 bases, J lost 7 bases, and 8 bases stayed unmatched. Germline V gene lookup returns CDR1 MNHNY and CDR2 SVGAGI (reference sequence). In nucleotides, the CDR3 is TGTGCCAGCAGTTACGATCCGGGAGCGGGAAATGAGCAGTTCTTC. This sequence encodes CASSYDPGAGNEQFF.

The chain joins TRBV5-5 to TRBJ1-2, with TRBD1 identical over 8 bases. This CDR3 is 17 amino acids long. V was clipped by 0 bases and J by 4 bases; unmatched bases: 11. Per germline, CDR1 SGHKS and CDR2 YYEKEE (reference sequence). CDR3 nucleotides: TGTGCCAGCAGCTTGGCGGACAGGGCACTAATAGGCTATGGCTACACCTTC. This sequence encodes CASSLADRALIGYGYTF.

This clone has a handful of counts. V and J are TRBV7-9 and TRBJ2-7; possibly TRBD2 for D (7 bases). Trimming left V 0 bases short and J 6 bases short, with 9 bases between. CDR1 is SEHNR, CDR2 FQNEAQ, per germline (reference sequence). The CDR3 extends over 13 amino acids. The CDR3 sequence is CASSLAGGAEQYF. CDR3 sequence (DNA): TGTGCCAGCAGCTTAGCGGGGGGGGCCGAGCAGTACTTC.

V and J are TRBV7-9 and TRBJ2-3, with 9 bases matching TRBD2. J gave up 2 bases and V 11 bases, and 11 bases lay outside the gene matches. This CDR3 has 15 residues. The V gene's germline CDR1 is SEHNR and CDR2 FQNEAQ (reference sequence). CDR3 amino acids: CAASASGGNTDTQYF. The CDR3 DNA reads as TGTGCCGCCAGCGCGAGCGGGGGGAACACAGATACGCAGTATTTT.

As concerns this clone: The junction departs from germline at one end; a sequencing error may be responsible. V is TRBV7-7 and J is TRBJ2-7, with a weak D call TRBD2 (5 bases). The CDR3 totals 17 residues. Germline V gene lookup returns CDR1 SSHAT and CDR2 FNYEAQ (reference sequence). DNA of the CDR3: TGTGCTAGCAGCTTAACACCCCCTATGGGGAGCGCTCCCGAGCAGTACTTC. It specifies CASSLTPPMGSAPEQYF.

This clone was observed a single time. In DNA form, the CDR3 reads TGTGCCATCAGTGCCAGAGCGGGGGGCAGCACAGATACGCAGTATTTT. Its translation: CAISARAGGSTDTQYF. The chain employs TRBV10-3 and TRBJ2-3, with TRBD2 matching 9 bases. Per the germline V gene, CDR1 is ENHRY and CDR2 is SYGVKD. Trimming removed 4 bases from V and 0 bases from J; junction bases left unmatched: 5. The CDR3 length is 16 residues.

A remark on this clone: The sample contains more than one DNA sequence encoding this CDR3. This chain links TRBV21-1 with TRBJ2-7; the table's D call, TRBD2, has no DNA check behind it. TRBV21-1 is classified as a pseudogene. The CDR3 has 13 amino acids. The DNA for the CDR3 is TGTGCCAGCAGTACGCGGGGGCCCTGGGAGCAGTACTTC. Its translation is CASSTRGPWEQYF.

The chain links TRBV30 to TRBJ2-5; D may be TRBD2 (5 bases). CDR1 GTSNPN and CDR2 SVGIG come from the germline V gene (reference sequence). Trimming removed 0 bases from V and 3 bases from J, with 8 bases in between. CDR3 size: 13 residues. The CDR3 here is CAWSVGSEETQYF. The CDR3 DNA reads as TGTGCCTGGAGTGTGGGGAGTGAAGAGACCCAGTACTTC.

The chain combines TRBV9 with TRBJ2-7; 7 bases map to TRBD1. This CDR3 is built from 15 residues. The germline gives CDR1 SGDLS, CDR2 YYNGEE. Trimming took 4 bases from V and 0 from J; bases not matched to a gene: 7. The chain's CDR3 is CASSPRDSSSYEQYF. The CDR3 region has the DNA TGTGCCAGCAGCCCGAGGGACAGTAGCTCCTACGAGCAGTACTTC.

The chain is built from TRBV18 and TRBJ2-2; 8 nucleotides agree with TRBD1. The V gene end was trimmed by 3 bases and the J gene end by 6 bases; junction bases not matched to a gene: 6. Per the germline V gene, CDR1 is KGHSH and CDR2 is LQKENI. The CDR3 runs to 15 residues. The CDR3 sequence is CASSPGTGQAGELFF. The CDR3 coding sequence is TGTGCCAGCTCACCTGGGACAGGCCAAGCCGGGGAGCTGTTTTTT.

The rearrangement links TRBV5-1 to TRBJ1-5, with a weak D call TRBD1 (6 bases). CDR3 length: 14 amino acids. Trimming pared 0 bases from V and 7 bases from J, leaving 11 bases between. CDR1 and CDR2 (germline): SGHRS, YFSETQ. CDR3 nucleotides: TGCGCCAGCAGCTTGGAAGGGGGGGGACAGCCCCAGCATTTT. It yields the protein CASSLEGGGQPQHF.

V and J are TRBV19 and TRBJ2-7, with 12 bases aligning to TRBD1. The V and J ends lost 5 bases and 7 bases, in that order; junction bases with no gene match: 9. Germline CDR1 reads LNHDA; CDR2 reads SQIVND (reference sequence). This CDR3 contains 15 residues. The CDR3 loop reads CASSPMGTGGEEQYF. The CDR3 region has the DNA TGTGCCAGTAGTCCGATGGGGACAGGGGGCGAAGAGCAGTACTTC.

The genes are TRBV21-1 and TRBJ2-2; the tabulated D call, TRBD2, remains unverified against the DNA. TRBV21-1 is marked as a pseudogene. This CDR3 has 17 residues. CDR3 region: CASSYLWLAGADGELFF. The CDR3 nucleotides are TGTGCCAGCAGCTACTTATGGCTAGCGGGGGCGGACGGGGAGCTGTTTTTT.

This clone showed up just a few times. CDR3 protein: CASSQDIDYEQYF. CDR3 coding DNA: TGCGCCAGCAGCCAAGATATCGACTACGAGCAGTACTTC. The rearrangement links TRBV4-3 to TRBJ2-7; no definite D call. The germline gives CDR1 LGHNA, CDR2 YSLEER. The length of the CDR3 is 13 residues. Trimming cost V 0 bases and J 3 bases, with 6 bases left between them.

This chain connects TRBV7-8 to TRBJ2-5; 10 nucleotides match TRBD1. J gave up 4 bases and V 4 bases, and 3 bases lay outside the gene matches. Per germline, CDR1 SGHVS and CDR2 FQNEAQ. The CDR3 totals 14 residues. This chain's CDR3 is CASSSTGGAETQYF. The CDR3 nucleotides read TGTGCCAGCAGCTCGACAGGGGGCGCAGAGACCCAGTACTTC.

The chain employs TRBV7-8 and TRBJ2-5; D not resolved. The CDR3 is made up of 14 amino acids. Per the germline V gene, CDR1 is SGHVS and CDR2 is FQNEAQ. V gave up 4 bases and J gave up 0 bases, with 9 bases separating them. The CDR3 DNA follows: TGTGCCAGCAGCTCTCTAAGCGACCAAGAGACCCAGTACTTC. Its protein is CASSSLSDQETQYF.

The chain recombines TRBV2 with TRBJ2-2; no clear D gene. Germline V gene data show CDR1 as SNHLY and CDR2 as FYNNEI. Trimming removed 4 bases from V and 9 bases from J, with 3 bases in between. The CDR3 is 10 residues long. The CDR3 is CASSVRELFF. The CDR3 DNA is TGTGCCAGCAGTGTCCGGGAGCTGTTTTTT.

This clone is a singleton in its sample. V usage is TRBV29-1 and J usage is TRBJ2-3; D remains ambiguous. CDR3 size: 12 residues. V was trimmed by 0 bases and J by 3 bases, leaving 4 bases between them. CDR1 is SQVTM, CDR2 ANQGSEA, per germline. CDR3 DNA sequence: TGCAGCGTTGAAGAGCATACAGATACGCAGTATTTT. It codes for CSVEEHTDTQYF.

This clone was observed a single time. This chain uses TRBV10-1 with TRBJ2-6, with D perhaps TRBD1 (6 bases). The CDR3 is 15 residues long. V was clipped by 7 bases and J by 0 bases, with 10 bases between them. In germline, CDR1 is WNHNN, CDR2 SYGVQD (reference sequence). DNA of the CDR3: TGCGCCAGCACCCCCAGGGGCTCTGGGGCCAACGTCCTGACTTTC. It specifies CASTPRGSGANVLTF.

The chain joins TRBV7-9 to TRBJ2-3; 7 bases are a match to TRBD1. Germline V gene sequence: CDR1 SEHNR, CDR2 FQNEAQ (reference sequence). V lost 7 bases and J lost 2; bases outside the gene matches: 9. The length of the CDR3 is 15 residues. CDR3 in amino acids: CASTPRGGNTDTQYF. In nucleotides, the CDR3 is TGTGCCAGCACACCGCGAGGGGGCAACACAGATACGCAGTATTTT.

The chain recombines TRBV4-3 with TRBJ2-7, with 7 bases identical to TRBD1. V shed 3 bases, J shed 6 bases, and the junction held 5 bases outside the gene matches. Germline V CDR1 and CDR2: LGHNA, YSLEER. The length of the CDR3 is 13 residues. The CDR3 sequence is CASSQDRDSEQYF. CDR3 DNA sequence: TGCGCCAGCAGCCAGGACCGGGACAGCGAGCAGTACTTC.